Listed here are 18 T cell receptor beta chains from one sample, sequenced in a study of OX40 agonist ivuxolimab in advanced cancers. Generated by immunoSEQ multiplex PCR, the TCRdb table keeps only in-frame clones and is missing some. The sample includes roughly 25,000 clones, 80% to 90% of them seen just once. Specimen: CD4+ or CD8+ T cells sorted from blood, collected in a trial of the OX40 agonist ivuxolimab. The source is an adult with an advanced solid tumor such as melanoma, head and neck, liver or kidney cancer.

The rearrangement uses TRBV9 and TRBJ2-2; 10 nucleotides align to TRBD2. The germline V gene has CDR1 SGDLS and CDR2 YYNGEE. Trimming removed 2 bases from V and 1 base from J; junction bases left unmatched: 5. This CDR3 is built from 17 residues. The CDR3 coding sequence is TGTGCCAGCAGCGTTCAGGGACTAGCGAGGAACACCGGGGAGCTGTTTTTT. Protein: CASSVQGLARNTGELFF. Variable domain in full (rest from reference TRBV9 and TRBJ2-2): DSGVTQTPKHLITATGQRVTLRCSPRSGDLSVYWYQQSLDQGLQFLIQYYNGEERAKGNILERFSAQQFPDLHSELNLSSLELGDSALYFCASSVQGLARNTGELFFGEGSRLTVL.

The chain recombines TRBV7-2 with TRBJ1-1; D might be TRBD1 (5 bases). The CDR3 has 13 amino acids. With 1 base removed from V and 4 bases from J, the gap between germline ends came to 7 bases. CDR1 SGHTA and CDR2 FQGNSA come from the germline V gene. CDR3 DNA: TGTGCCAGCAGCTTAGAGAGGGGCACTGAAGCTTTCTTT. Translated: CASSLERGTEAFF.

The rearrangement links TRBV7-9 to TRBJ2-4; 16 nucleotides agree with TRBD2. CDR1 is SEHNR and CDR2 is FQNEAQ in the germline V gene (reference sequence). The CDR3 has 17 residues. V shed 7 bases, J shed 2 bases, and the junction held 5 bases outside the gene matches. CDR3 sequence: CASMGLAGGLTKNIQYF. In DNA, the CDR3 is TGTGCCAGCATGGGACTAGCGGGAGGGCTGACCAAAAACATTCAGTACTTC.

V usage is TRBV2 and J usage is TRBJ2-3; TRBD1 aligns across 8 bases. From germline, CDR1 is SNHLY and CDR2 FYNNEI. V lost 9 bases, J lost 9 bases, and 5 bases stayed unmatched. This CDR3 has 11 amino acids. CDR3 residues: CASNRGDTQYF. The CDR3 coding sequence is TGTGCCAGTAACAGGGGGGACACGCAGTATTTT.

The chain couples TRBV18 to TRBJ1-3; D possibly corresponds to TRBD1 (6 bases). CDR3 length: 15 residues. Germline CDR1 reads KGHSH; CDR2 reads LQKENI. The V end was cut by 6 bases, the J end by 2 bases, with 14 bases between. DNA of the CDR3: TGTGCCAGCTCCCCCCAAGGGGGGCCTGGAAACACCATATATTTT. It encodes CASSPQGGPGNTIYF.

The chain joins TRBV4-2 to TRBJ1-1, with D tentatively TRBD1 (5 bases). This CDR3 spans 14 amino acids. V dropped 4 bases and J dropped 7 bases, with 16 bases sitting between them. Germline V lookup: CDR1 LGHNA, CDR2 YNFKEQ. CDR3 loop: CASSRPGAAYEAFF. In DNA, the CDR3 is TGTGCCAGCAGCCGCCCCGGGGCAGCGTATGAAGCTTTCTTT.

This rearrangement joins TRBV27 to TRBJ2-1; D is possibly TRBD1 or TRBD2 (5 bases each). From germline, CDR1 is MNHEY and CDR2 SMNVEV (reference sequence). Trimming took 4 bases from V and 0 from J, leaving 16 bases between them. The CDR3 runs 17 residues. DNA of the CDR3: TGTGCCAGCAGTTCCCCGAGGGGCGCAAGCTCCTACAATGAGCAGTTCTTC. This translates into CASSSPRGASSYNEQFF.

V gene TRBV14 combines with J gene TRBJ2-1; 14 positions agree with TRBD2. The V gene end was trimmed by 4 bases and the J gene end by 6 bases; junction bases not matched to a gene: 5. The CDR3 contains 16 residues. Germline V gene data show CDR1 as SGHDN and CDR2 as FVKESK. CDR3 region: CASSPKGTSGSNEQFF. The CDR3 region has the DNA TGTGCCAGCAGCCCGAAGGGGACTAGCGGGAGCAATGAGCAGTTCTTC.

V and J are TRBV5-1 and TRBJ1-2; tentatively, D is TRBD1 (5 bases). The germline V gene encodes CDR1 SGHRS and CDR2 YFSETQ. The V end was cut by 3 bases, the J end by 4 bases, with 13 bases between. CDR3 length equals 14 residues. CDR3 in amino acids: CASSSGGSGYGYTF. In DNA form, the CDR3 reads TGCGCCAGCAGCTCGGGGGGAAGCGGCTATGGCTACACCTTC. Using reference TRBV5-1 and TRBJ1-2 for the parts outside the CDR3, the full variable domain is KAGVTQTPRYLIKTRGQQVTLSCSPISGHRSVSWYQQTPGQGLQFLFEYFSETQRNKGNFPGRFSGRQFSNSRSEMNVSTLELGDSALYLCASSSGGSGYGYTFGSGTRLTVV.

V is TRBV11-1 and J is TRBJ1-2; weak D call: TRBD1 (5 bases). The V end was cut by 2 bases, the J end by 8 bases, with 21 bases between. CDR1 SGHAT and CDR2 FQDESV come from the germline V gene (reference sequence). The CDR3 length is 16 residues. The CDR3 loop reads CASSLTAQGEIGGYTF. CDR3 nucleotides: TGTGCCAGCAGCTTAACGGCGCAGGGCGAAATCGGGGGCTACACCTTC.

The V gene is TRBV28, the J gene TRBJ1-2; 8 nucleotides match TRBD1. Trimming cost V 3 bases and J 6 bases; bases outside gene matches: 6. CDR3 size: 14 residues. Per the germline V gene, CDR1 is MDHEN and CDR2 is SYDVKM. The CDR3 loop is CASSLYRGVDGYTF. The DNA of the CDR3 is TGTGCCAGCAGTTTGTACAGGGGGGTTGATGGCTACACCTTC.

This chain links TRBV30 with TRBJ2-3, with TRBD2 matching 10 bases. Germline CDR1 and CDR2: GTSNPN and SVGIG (reference sequence). Losses at the gene ends were 3 bases for V and 1 base for J; bases not matched to a gene: 4. The CDR3 spans 15 residues. In DNA form, the CDR3 reads TGTGCCTGGAGCTCAGCGGGAGGGGGCACAGATACGCAGTATTTT. It yields the protein CAWSSAGGGTDTQYF.

This chain connects TRBV7-3 to TRBJ2-7; TRBD1 matches at 11 bases. V was pared by 2 bases and J by 4 bases, with 4 bases of the junction left unmatched. The germline CDR1 and CDR2 sequences are SGHTA and FQGTGA. There are 15 residues in the CDR3. CDR3 in amino acids: CASSLQGQGVYEQYF. The CDR3, as DNA: TGTGCCAGCAGCTTACAGGGACAGGGGGTTTACGAGCAGTACTTC.

The chain is built from TRBV9 and TRBJ1-4; D gene unclear. V was trimmed by 4 bases and J by 0 bases, leaving 7 bases between them. Germline assignment: CDR1 SGDLS and CDR2 YYNGEE. CDR3 length equals 14 residues. CDR3 loop: CASSPTATNEKLFF. DNA for the CDR3: TGTGCCAGCAGCCCTACTGCAACTAATGAAAAACTGTTTTTT.

The chain combines TRBV2 with TRBJ1-3; no reliable D call. Germline CDR1 and CDR2: SNHLY and FYNNEI. CDR3 length: 15 residues. Trimming removed 7 bases at V and 4 bases at J, with 17 bases between. In nucleotides, the CDR3 is TGTGCCAGCATCAGAGAAAACTGGCTGGGAAACACCATATATTTT. Its translation: CASIRENWLGNTIYF.

V and J are TRBV2 and TRBJ1-5, with D possibly matching TRBD1 (6 bases). Between the trimmed V and J ends, which lost 6 bases and 4 bases, there was a span of 10 bases. The CDR3 runs to 13 residues. Germline values: CDR1 SNHLY, CDR2 FYNNEI. The CDR3 protein is CASSRDTNQPQHF. CDR3 nucleotides: TGTGCCAGCAGCCGGGACACTAATCAGCCCCAGCATTTT.

The V and J genes are TRBV2 and TRBJ1-1; 7 nucleotides agree with TRBD1. The CDR3 contains 12 residues. The germline CDR1 and CDR2 sequences are SNHLY and FYNNEI. Unmatched junction bases numbered 3, after V lost 6 bases and J lost 5 bases. The CDR3 spells CASRATGTEAFF. The DNA of the CDR3 is TGTGCCAGCAGGGCGACAGGGACTGAAGCTTTCTTT.

The rearrangement links TRBV7-2 to TRBJ2-7; 9 bases are a match to TRBD1. This CDR3 spans 17 amino acids. V trimming: 1 base; J trimming: 3 bases; junction bases outside the gene matches: 10. Germline CDR1 reads SGHTA; CDR2 reads FQGNSA. DNA for the CDR3: TGTGCCAGCAGCTTAGGGGGACAGGGTAGGAAGCGCTACGAGCAGTACTTC. Translated, it gives CASSLGGQGRKRYEQYF.